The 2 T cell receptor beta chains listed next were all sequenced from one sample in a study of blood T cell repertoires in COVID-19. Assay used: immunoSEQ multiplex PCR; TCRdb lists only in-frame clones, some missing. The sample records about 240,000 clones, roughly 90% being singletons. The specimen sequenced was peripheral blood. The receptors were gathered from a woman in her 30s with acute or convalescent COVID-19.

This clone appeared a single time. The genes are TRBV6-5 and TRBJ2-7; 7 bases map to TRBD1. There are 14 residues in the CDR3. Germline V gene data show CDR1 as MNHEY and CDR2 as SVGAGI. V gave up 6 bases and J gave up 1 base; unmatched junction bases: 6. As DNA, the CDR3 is TGTGCCAGCAGCCCCGGGACAGCATCCTACGAGCAGTACTTC. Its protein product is CASSPGTASYEQYF.

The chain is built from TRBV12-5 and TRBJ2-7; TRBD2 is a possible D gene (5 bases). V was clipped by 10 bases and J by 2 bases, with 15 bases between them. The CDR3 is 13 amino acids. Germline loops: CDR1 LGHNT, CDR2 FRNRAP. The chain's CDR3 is CATGRTPTYEQYF. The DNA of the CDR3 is TGTGCTACCGGCCGGACTCCTACCTACGAGCAGTACTTC.